These 4 T cell receptor beta chains share one sample of origin, sequenced in a study of cytomegalovirus exposure and HLA in healthy donors. Primers included in the PCR were 60 Vbeta and 13 Jbeta primers. Libraries were prepared by immunoSEQ multiplex PCR; TCRdb keeps only in-frame clonotypes and omits some of them. This sample carries approximately 150,000 clones, 65% to 80% of them seen once, and the ten largest clones take under 9%. The sample comprised PBMCs. The receptor set was obtained from a woman in her thirties or forties in good health and CMV-seropositive.

This sequence joins TRBV5-1 and TRBJ1-1; D is unclear. The germline V and J ends were trimmed by 2 bases and 4 bases, with 12 bases remaining between them. This CDR3 is built from 14 residues. Germline V lookup: CDR1 SGHRS, CDR2 YFSETQ. The CDR3 protein is CASSFRTEGTEAFF. The CDR3, as DNA: TGCGCCAGCAGCTTTAGGACTGAGGGCACTGAAGCTTTCTTT.

The chain links TRBV4-2 to TRBJ2-3; TRBD2 agrees at 7 bases. J lost 2 bases, V lost 4 bases, and 9 bases had no gene match. The CDR3 covers 16 residues. Germline V gives CDR1 LGHNA, CDR2 YNFKEQ. This CDR3 is CASSRGGGRLTDTQYF. CDR3 in DNA: TGTGCCAGCAGCCGGGGGGGAGGTCGACTCACAGATACGCAGTATTTT.

This clone was observed a single time. The chain couples TRBV2 to TRBJ1-4; TRBD1 matches at 10 bases. In germline, CDR1 is SNHLY, CDR2 FYNNEI. The CDR3 loop spans 13 amino acids. The J segment lost 8 bases and the V segment lost 4 bases, leaving 1 base of the junction unmatched. The CDR3, as DNA: TGTGCCAGCAGTGTGGACAGGGGGGAAAAACTGTTTTTT. Translating gives CASSVDRGEKLFF.

This clone has only one observation. CDR3 amino acids: CAISDPSQTDTQYF. The CDR3 DNA reads TGTGCCATCAGTGACCCGTCCCAGACAGATACGCAGTATTTT. The V and J genes are TRBV10-3 and TRBJ2-3; no clear D gene. This CDR3 contains 14 residues. Germline V gives CDR1 ENHRY, CDR2 SYGVKD. Trimming cost V 3 bases and J 3 bases, with 10 bases left between them.